Sequencing of this TCR beta chain was carried out in a study of beta chain features in type 1 diabetes. Expressed TCRB transcripts were sequenced because the entire RNA isolate underwent reverse transcription. Some clones are missing from TCRdb's copy, which holds only in-frame ones; the method was immunoSEQ multiplex PCR. The sample comprises roughly 730,000 clones, about an eighth of which are singletons, and about 0.02% rests with the top ten. Study conclusions and caveats: VDJ junctions from patients with type 1 diabetes contained fewer insertions and more deletions. In these data, an HLA type influence on TCRB rearrangement remained unresolved. Among all four CD4+ subsets, Type 1 diabetes patients had TCRB CDR3s that were moderately but significantly shorter.

This clone was seen a few times. Its antigen is unidentified. Every single donor gave one heparinised blood draw, and these averaged around 110 mL. Using CD45RO/CCR7/CD25/CD127/CD95/CD27, CD4+ naive, central memory, regulatory and stem cell-like memory cells were sorted. The sequence came from a man aged 18 to 35 with type 1 diabetes. Source material: naive CD4+ T cells from blood.

The CDR3 loop is CASSVAPMNTEAFF. The CDR3 bases are TGTGCCAGCAGCGTAGCACCGATGAACACTGAAGCTTTCTTT. V and J are TRBV9 and TRBJ1-1, with unresolved D. The CDR3 contains 14 residues. The germline V and J ends were trimmed by 0 bases and 0 bases, with 6 bases remaining between them. The germline V gene has CDR1 SGDLS and CDR2 YYNGEE. The complete variable domain, with remaining parts taken from reference TRBV9 and TRBJ1-1, reads DSGVTQTPKHLITATGQRVTLRCSPRSGDLSVYWYQQSLDQGLQFLIQYYNGEERAKGNILERFSAQQFPDLHSELNLSSLELGDSALYFCASSVAPMNTEAFFGQGTRLTVV.